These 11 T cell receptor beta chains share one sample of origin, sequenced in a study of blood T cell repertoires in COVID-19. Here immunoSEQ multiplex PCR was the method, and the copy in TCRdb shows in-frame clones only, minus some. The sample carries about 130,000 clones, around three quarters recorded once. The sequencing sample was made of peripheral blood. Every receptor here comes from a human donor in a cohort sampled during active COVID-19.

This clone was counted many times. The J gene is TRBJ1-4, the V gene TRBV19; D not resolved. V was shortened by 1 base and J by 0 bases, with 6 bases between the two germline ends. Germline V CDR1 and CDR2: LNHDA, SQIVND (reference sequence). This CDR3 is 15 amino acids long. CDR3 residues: CASSIARATNEKLFF. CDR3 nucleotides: TGTGCCAGTAGTATAGCCCGAGCAACTAATGAAAAACTGTTTTTT.

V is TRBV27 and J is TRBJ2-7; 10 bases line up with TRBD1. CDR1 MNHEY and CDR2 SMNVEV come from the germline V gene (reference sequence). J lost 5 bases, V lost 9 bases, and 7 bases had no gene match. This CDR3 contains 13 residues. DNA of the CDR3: TGTGCCAGTTGGCCGACAGGGGGCGACGAGCAGTACTTC. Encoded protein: CASWPTGGDEQYF.

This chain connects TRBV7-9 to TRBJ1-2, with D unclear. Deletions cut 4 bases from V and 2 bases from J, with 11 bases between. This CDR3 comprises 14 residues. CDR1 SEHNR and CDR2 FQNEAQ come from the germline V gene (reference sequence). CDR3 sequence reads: CASSSDGGNYGYTF. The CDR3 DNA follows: TGTGCCAGCAGCTCCGACGGAGGAAACTATGGCTACACCTTC.

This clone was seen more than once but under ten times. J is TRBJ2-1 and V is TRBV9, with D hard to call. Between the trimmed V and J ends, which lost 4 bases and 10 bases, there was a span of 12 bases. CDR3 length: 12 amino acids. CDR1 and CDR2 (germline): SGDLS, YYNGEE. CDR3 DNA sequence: TGTGCCAGCAGCCCTACTGCTCGAGAGCAGTTCTTC. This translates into CASSPTAREQFF.

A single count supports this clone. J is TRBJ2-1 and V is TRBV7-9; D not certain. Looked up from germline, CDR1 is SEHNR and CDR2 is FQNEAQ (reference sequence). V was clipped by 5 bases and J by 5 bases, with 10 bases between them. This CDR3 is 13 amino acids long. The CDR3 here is CASSPPSHNEQFF. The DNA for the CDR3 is TGTGCCAGCAGCCCCCCTAGTCACAATGAGCAGTTCTTC.

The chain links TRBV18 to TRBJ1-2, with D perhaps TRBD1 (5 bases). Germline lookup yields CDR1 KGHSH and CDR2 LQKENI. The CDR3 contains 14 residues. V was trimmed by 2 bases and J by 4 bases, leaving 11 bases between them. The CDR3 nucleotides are TGTGCCAGCTCACCAGTAGGGGAAGGCTATGGCTACACCTTC. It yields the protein CASSPVGEGYGYTF.

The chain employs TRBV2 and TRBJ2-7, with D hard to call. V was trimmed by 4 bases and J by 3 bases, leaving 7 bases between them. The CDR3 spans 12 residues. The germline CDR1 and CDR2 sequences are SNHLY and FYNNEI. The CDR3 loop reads CASSVPGYEQYF. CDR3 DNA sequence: TGTGCCAGCAGTGTCCCGGGCTACGAGCAGTACTTC.

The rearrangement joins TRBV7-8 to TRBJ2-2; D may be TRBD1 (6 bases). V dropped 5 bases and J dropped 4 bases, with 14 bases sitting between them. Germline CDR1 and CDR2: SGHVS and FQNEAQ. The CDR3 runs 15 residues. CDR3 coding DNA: TGTGCCAGCAGCCCTACTGGACAGTCCACCGGGGAGCTGTTTTTT. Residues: CASSPTGQSTGELFF. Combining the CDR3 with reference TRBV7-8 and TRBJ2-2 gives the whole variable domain GAGVSQSPRYKVAKRGQDVALRCDPISGHVSLFWYQQALGQGPEFLTYFQNEAQLDKSGLPSDRFFAERPEGSVSTLKIQRTQQEDSAVYLCASSPTGQSTGELFFGEGSRLTVL.

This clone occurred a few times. CDR3 DNA sequence: TGTGCCAGCAGTCCGGTCGCGGGCAGAAACACCATATATTTT. The encoded protein is CASSPVAGRNTIYF. V gene TRBV11-2 combines with J gene TRBJ1-3; D gene uncertain. Germline V gene sequence: CDR1 SGHAT, CDR2 FQNNGV. The germline V and J ends were trimmed by 6 bases and 5 bases, with 14 bases remaining between them. The CDR3 extends over 14 amino acids.

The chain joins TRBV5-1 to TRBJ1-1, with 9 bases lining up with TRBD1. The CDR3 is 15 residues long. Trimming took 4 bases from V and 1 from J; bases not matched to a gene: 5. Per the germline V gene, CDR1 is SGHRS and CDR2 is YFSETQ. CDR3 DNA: TGCGCCAGCAGCCTCGGGACAGGGCCGAACACTGAAGCTTTCTTT. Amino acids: CASSLGTGPNTEAFF. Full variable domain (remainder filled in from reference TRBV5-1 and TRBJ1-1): KAGVTQTPRYLIKTRGQQVTLSCSPISGHRSVSWYQQTPGQGLQFLFEYFSETQRNKGNFPGRFSGRQFSNSRSEMNVSTLELGDSALYLCASSLGTGPNTEAFFGQGTRLTVV.

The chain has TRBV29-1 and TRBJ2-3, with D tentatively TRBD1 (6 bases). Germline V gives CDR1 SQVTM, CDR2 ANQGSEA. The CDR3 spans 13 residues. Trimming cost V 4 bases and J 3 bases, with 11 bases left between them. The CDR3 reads CSVGVQGTDTQYF. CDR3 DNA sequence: TGCAGCGTTGGTGTCCAGGGGACAGATACGCAGTATTTT.